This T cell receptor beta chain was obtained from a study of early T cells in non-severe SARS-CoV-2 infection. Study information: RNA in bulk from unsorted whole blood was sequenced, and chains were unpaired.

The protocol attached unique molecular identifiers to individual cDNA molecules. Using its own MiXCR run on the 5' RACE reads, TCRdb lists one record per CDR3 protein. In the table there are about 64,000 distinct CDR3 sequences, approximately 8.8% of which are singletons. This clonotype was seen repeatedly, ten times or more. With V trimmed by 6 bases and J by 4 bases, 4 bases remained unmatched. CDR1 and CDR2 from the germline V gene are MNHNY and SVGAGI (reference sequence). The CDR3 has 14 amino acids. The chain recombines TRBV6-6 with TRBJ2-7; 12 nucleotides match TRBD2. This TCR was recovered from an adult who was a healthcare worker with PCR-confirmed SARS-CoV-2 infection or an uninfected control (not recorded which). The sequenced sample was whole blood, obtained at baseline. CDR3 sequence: CASSTTSGRYEQYF. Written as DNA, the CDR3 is TGTGCCAGCAGCACCACTAGCGGGAGGTACGAGCAGTACTTC.